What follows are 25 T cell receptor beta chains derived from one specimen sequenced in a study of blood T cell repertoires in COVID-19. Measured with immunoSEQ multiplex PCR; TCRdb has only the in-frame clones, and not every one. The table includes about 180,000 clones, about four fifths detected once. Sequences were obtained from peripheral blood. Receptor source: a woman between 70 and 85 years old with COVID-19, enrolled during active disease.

In DNA form, the CDR3 reads TGTGCCAGCACCCAAGCAGGAGGGCAGTTCTTC. As protein: CASTQAGGQFF. The chain uses TRBV2 and TRBJ2-1; possible D gene TRBD2, 5 bases. CDR1 SNHLY and CDR2 FYNNEI come from the germline V gene. The germline V and J ends were trimmed by 7 bases and 12 bases, with 13 bases remaining between them. This CDR3 comprises 11 residues.

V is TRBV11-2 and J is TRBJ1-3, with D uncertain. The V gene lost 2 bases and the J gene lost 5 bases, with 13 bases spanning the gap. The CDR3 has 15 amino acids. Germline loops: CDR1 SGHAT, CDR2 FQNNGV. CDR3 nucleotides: TGTGCCAGCAGCTTATATGTCGGGGTTCGAAACACCATATATTTT. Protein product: CASSLYVGVRNTIYF.

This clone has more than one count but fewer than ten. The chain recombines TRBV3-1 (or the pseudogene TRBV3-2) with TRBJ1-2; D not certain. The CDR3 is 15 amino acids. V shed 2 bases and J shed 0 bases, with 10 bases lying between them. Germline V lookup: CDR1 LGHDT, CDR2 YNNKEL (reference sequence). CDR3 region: CASSQYSGSNYGYTF. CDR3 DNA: TGTGCCAGCAGCCAATATTCAGGTTCTAACTATGGCTACACCTTC.

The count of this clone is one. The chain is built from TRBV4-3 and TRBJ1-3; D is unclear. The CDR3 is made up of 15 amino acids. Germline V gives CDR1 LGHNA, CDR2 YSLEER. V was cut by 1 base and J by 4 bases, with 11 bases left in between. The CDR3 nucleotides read TGCGCCAGCAGCCAAGTCCCTGAGGCAGGAAACACCATATATTTT. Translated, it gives CASSQVPEAGNTIYF.

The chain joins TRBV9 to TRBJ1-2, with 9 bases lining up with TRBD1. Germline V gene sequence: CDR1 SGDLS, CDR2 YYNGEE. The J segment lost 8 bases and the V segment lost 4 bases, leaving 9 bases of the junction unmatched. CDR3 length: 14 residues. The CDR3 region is CASSPGQGLMGYTF. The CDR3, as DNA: TGTGCCAGCAGCCCGGGACAGGGCCTTATGGGCTACACCTTC.

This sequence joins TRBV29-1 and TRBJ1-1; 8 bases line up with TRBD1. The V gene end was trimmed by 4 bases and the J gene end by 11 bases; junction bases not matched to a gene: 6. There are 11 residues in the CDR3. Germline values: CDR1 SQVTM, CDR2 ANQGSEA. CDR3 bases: TGCAGCGTTGTCCAGGGGGCCGTGGCTTTCTTT. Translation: CSVVQGAVAFF.

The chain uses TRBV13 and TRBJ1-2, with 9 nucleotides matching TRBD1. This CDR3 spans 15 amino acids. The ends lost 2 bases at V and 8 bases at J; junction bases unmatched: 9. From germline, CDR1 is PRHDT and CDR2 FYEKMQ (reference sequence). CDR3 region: CASSLLTGGLEGYTF. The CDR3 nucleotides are TGTGCCAGCAGCTTACTAACAGGGGGCTTGGAGGGCTACACCTTC.

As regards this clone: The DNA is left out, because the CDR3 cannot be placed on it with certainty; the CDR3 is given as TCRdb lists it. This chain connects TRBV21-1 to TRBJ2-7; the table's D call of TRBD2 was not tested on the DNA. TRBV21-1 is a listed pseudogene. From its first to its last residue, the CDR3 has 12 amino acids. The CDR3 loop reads CASILGVVEQYF.

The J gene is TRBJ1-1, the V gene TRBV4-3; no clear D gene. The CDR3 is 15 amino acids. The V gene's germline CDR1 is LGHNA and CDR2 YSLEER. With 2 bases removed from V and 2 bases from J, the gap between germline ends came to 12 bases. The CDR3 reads CASSQSLQLNTEAFF. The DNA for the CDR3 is TGCGCCAGCAGCCAATCTTTACAGCTTAACACTGAAGCTTTCTTT.

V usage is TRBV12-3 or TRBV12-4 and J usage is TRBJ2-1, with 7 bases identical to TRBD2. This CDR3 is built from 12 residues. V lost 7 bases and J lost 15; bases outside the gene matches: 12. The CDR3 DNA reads TGTGCCAGCATGCGGCTCGCGGGAGTTTGGTTCTTC. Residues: CASMRLAGVWFF.

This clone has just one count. The CDR3 sequence is CASSQAGTTYNEQFF. The CDR3 region has the DNA TGTGCCAGCAGCCAAGCGGGTACTACCTACAATGAGCAGTTCTTC. The chain links TRBV14 to TRBJ2-1; D is undetermined. The CDR3 runs to 15 residues. Germline CDR1 and CDR2: SGHDN and FVKESK. V gave up 1 base and J gave up 2 bases, with 9 bases separating them.

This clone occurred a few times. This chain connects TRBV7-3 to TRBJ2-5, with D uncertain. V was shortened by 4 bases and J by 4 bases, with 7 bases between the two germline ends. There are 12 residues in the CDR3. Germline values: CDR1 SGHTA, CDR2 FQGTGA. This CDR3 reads CASSSRGETQYF. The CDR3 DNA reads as TGTGCCAGCAGCTCCCGAGGAGAGACCCAGTACTTC.

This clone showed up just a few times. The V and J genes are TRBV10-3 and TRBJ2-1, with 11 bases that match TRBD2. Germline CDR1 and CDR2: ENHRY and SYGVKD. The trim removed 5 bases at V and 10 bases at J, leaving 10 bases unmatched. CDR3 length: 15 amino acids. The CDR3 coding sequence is TGTGCCATCAGTTCGCTAGCGGGAGGTTCCCAGGAGCAGTTCTTC. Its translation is CAISSLAGGSQEQFF.

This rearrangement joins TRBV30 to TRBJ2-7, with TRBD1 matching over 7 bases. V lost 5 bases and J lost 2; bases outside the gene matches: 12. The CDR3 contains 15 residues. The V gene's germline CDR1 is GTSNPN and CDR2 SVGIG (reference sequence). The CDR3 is CAWLSGQSNTYEQYF. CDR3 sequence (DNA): TGTGCCTGGCTTTCGGGACAGTCGAATACCTACGAGCAGTACTTC.

The DNA for the CDR3 is TGTGCCAGCAGTGAAGCCGCAGGGGGCAGGAGAGAGACCCAGTACTTC. Encoded protein: CASSEAAGGRRETQYF. This chain links TRBV25-1 with TRBJ2-5; 8 nucleotides line up with TRBD1. With V trimmed by 2 bases and J by 4 bases, 9 bases remained unmatched. In germline, CDR1 is MGHDK, CDR2 SYGVNS. The CDR3 extends over 16 amino acids.

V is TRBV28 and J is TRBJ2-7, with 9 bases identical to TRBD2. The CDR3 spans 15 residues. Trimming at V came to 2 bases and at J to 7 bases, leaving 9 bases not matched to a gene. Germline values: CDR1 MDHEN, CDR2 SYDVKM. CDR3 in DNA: TGTGCCAGCAGTTTAGAGCGGGAGGCAAGGGGGGAGCAGTACTTC. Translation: CASSLEREARGEQYF.

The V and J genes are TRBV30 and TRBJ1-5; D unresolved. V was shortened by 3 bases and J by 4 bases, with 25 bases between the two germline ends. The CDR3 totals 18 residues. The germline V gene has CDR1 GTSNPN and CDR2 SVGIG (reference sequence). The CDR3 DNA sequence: TGTGCCTGGAGCCACCCGGTGGCCTTGACCCTAGGAAATCAGCCCCAGCATTTT. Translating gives CAWSHPVALTLGNQPQHF.

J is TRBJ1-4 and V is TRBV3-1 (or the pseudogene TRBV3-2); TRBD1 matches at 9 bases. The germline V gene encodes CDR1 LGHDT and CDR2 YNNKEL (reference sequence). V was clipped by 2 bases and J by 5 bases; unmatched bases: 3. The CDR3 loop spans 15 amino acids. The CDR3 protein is CASSQPTGGNEKLFF. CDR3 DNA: TGTGCCAGCAGCCAACCCACAGGGGGCAATGAAAAACTGTTTTTT.

The DNA of the CDR3 is TGCAGCGTTAACCCCCAGGGGGTCGGGACCCAGTACTTC. This codes for CSVNPQGVGTQYF. The rearrangement uses TRBV29-1 and TRBJ2-5; 7 positions match TRBD1. This CDR3 has 13 residues. Germline V gene lookup returns CDR1 SQVTM and CDR2 ANQGSEA. V lost 5 bases, J lost 7 bases, and 10 bases stayed unmatched.

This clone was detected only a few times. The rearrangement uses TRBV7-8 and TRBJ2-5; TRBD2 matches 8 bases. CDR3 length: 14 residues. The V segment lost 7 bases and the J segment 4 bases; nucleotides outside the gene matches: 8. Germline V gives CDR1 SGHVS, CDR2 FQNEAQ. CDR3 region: CASTPAGEGETQYF. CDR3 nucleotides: TGTGCCAGCACCCCAGCGGGAGAGGGAGAGACCCAGTACTTC.

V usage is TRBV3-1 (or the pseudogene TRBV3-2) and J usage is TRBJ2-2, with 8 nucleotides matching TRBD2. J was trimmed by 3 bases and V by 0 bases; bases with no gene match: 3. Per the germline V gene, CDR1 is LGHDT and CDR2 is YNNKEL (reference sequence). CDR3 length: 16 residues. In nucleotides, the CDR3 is TGTGCCAGCAGCCAAGAGACTAGCGATTACACCGGGGAGCTGTTTTTT. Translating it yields CASSQETSDYTGELFF.

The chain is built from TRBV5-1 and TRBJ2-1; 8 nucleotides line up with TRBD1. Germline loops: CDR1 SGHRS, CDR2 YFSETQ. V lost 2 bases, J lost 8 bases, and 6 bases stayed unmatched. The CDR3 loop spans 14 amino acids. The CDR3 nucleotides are TGCGCCAGCAGCTTTCTACAGGGGGACGATGAGCAGTTCTTC. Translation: CASSFLQGDDEQFF.

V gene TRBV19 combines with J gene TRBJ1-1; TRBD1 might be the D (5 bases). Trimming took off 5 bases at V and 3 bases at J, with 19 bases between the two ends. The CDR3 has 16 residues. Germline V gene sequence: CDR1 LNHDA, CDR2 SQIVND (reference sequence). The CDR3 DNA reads TGTGCCAGTAGTGGCCCTCCAGACAGATTGGACACTGAAGCTTTCTTT. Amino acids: CASSGPPDRLDTEAFF. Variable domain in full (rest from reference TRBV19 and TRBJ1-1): DGGITQSPKYLFRKEGQNVTLSCEQNLNHDAMYWYRQDPGQGLRLIYYSQIVNDFQKGDIAEGYSVSREKKESFPLTVTSAQKNPTAFYLCASSGPPDRLDTEAFFGQGTRLTVV.

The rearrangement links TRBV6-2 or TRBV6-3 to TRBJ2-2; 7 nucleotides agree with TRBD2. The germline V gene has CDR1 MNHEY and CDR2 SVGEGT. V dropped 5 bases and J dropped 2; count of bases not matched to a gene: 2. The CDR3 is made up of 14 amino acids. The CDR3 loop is CASSRTRNTGELFF. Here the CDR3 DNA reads TGTGCCAGCAGTAGGACTAGAAACACCGGGGAGCTGTTTTTT.

CDR3 in amino acids: CASSPGQGQRNTIYF. The DNA for the CDR3 is TGTGCCAGCTCGCCGGGACAGGGTCAGAGAAACACCATATATTTT. The V gene is TRBV18, the J gene TRBJ1-3; 9 bases agree with TRBD1. The V segment lost 6 bases and the J segment 5 bases; nucleotides outside the gene matches: 8. The germline V gene has CDR1 KGHSH and CDR2 LQKENI. The CDR3 covers 15 residues.